The rows below give T cell receptor beta chains drawn from one sample of a study of early T cells in non-severe SARS-CoV-2 infection. From the 5' RACE reads, TCRdb called clonotypes with MiXCR, one entry per CDR3 protein. The repertoire holds about 58,000 distinct CDR3 sequences, with roughly 12% as singletons. The sequenced sample consisted of whole blood. The source is an adult who was a healthcare worker with PCR-confirmed SARS-CoV-2 infection or an uninfected control (not recorded which). CDR3s include the opening cysteine and the closing phenylalanine or tryptophan. A D gene is named only where the DNA matches it firmly. Only part of the rows carry a size: once, few, many, or a class if the clone is expanded.

d_call j_call v_call clone_size cdr3_nt cdr3_aa
TRBD2 TRBJ2-7 TRBV20-1 medium-sized TGCAGTGCTCCCGCCAGCGGGAGAGGCGAGCAGTACTTC CSAPASGRGEQYF
. TRBJ2-3 TRBV6-2/TRBV6-3 few TGTGCCACCAACCACAGGTCCACAGATACGCAGTATTTT CATNHRSTDTQYF
TRBD1 TRBJ2-2 TRBV6-1 many TGTGCCAGCAGGACAGGGGGCTCGGGGACCGGGGAGCTGTTTTTT CASRTGGSGTGELFF
. TRBJ2-7 TRBV21-1 many TGTGCCAGCAGGCCCCAGGTCCTGAGCTCCTACGAGCAGTACTTC CASRPQVLSSYEQYF
. TRBJ2-1 TRBV5-1 . TGCGCCAGCAGCTTAGGGCAGCCTTACAATGAGCAGTTCTTC CASSLGQPYNEQFF
TRBD1 TRBJ1-1 TRBV18 few TGTGCCAGCTCACCACGAGCGGACAGGGGTATCACTGAAGCTTTCTTT CASSPRADRGITEAFF
. TRBJ1-6 TRBV11-2 few TGTGCCAGCAGCCGCAACAGGGAAACCCCTTCACCCCTCCACTTT CASSRNRETPSPLHF
TRBD2 TRBJ2-7 TRBV5-1 few TGCGCCAGCAGCTCCGCTAGCGGGAGGAACTACGAGCAGTACTTC CASSSASGRNYEQYF
. TRBJ2-2 TRBV6-6 many TGTGCCAGCAGTTACGCGGGCACCGGGGAGCTGTTTTTT CASSYAGTGELFF
. TRBJ2-2 TRBV20-1 . TGCAGTGCAGGGGACACCGGGGAGCTGTTTTTT CSAGDTGELFF
. TRBJ2-7 TRBV13 many TGTGCCAGCAGCTTAAAACAGAGGTCCTACGAGCAGTACTTC CASSLKQRSYEQYF
TRBD2 TRBJ2-2 TRBV7-9 few TGTGCCAGCAGCTCTAGGGAGGGGACCGGGGAGCTGTTTTTT CASSSREGTGELFF
TRBD2 TRBJ2-7 TRBV6-2/TRBV6-3 few TGTGCCAGCAGCAGGACTAGCAGGGAGGGCGAGCAGTACTTC CASSRTSREGEQYF
TRBD1 TRBJ2-1 TRBV28 many TGTGCCAGCAGTTTAGGGGGGACAGGACTCTACAATGAGCAGTTCTTC CASSLGGTGLYNEQFF
. TRBJ2-5 TRBV6-5 few TGTGCCAGCAGTTCCGTGGTCCAAGAGACCCAGTACTTC CASSSVVQETQYF
. TRBJ1-2 TRBV7-2 . TGTGCCAGCAGCTTAGCCAGTACCTATGGCTACACCTTC CASSLASTYGYTF
. TRBJ2-7 TRBV6-5 many TGTGCCAGCAGTTACTCGGAGTCCAGCGGCACCTACGAGCAGTACTTC CASSYSESSGTYEQYF
TRBD1 TRBJ1-1 TRBV7-2 many TGTGCCAGCAGTTCCTCCCCACCGGGACAGGCAAATTGGTTTTCGTTT CASSSSPPGQANWFSF
. TRBJ2-2 TRBV12-3/TRBV12-4 few TGTGCCAGTTCACAGGGGACTACCGGGGAGCTGTTTTTT CASSQGTTGELFF
. TRBJ2-3 TRBV5-6 many TGTGCCAGCAGCTTGGACCGCACAGATACGCAGTATTTT CASSLDRTDTQYF
. TRBJ2-2 TRBV5-1 . TGCGCCAGCAGCTTGTTTGGAGAGCGGCTGGCCGGGGAGCTGTTTTTT CASSLFGERLAGELFF
. TRBJ2-1 TRBV7-2 few TGTGCCAGCAGCTCCACCAGGGGTATCAATGAGCAGTTCTTC CASSSTRGINEQFF
. TRBJ2-7 TRBV2 few TGTGCCAGCAGTGTCGGAGGGGGCCTGGGCGAGCAGTACTTC CASSVGGGLGEQYF
TRBD1 TRBJ2-1 TRBV3-1 few TGTGCCAGCAGCCACCCCGGGACAGGGGGCTGGAATGAGCAGTTCTTC CASSHPGTGGWNEQFF
. TRBJ2-1 TRBV29-1 few TGCAGCGTTCACAGTCCGCTCTACAATGAGCAGTTCTTC CSVHSPLYNEQFF
. TRBJ2-2 TRBV21-1 . TGTGCCAGCAGCAACCGGGGGGGTGGTTACACCGGGGAGCTGTTTTTT CASSNRGGGYTGELFF
TRBD2 TRBJ2-6 TRBV27 many TGTGCCAGCAGTTCGGGAGGCAGGGCTGGGGCCAACGTCCTGACTTTC CASSSGGRAGANVLTF
. TRBJ1-5 TRBV28 many TGTGCCAGCAGCGCGGGCGGTAGCAATCAGCCCCAGCAATTT CASSAGGSNQPQQF
. TRBJ2-3 TRBV15 few TGTGCCACCAGCCCGGGGGTGGGAGGCGGCACAGATACGCAGTATTTT CATSPGVGGGTDTQYF
. TRBJ2-5 TRBV2 few TGTGCCAGCAAAGAGGGAACTAAGCCCCAGTACTTC CASKEGTKPQYF
. TRBJ2-2 TRBV21-1 many TGTGCCAGCAGCAAAATCACGGCCGAGGGGACCGGGGAGCTGTTTTTT CASSKITAEGTGELFF
. TRBJ2-1 TRBV21-1 few TGTGCCAGCAGCAAAGCAAGCGGGAGTTATAATGAGCAGTTCTTC CASSKASGSYNEQFF
. TRBJ2-6 TRBV5-1 . TGCGCCAGCAGCTTGTACCAGAGCTCTGGGGCCAACGTCCTGACTTTC CASSLYQSSGANVLTF
. TRBJ2-3 TRBV27 few TGTGCCATTTCAAAGTGGGGAGGCACAGATACGCAGTATTTT CAISKWGGTDTQYF
TRBD2 TRBJ2-1 TRBV7-3 medium-sized TGTGCCAGCAGCTTAGGCGGGAGGGCCCGCAGTGAGCAGTTCTTC CASSLGGRARSEQFF
. TRBJ2-2 TRBV7-8 many TGTGCCAGCAGCTACTTGACGGGATCGAACACCGGGGAGCTGTTTTTT CASSYLTGSNTGELFF
. TRBJ2-7 TRBV25-1 . TGTGCCAGCAGTGGGGTCTACGAGCAGTACTTC CASSGVYEQYF
. TRBJ1-4 TRBV29-1 . TGCAGCGTTTGGGGGGCTAATGAAAAACTGTTTTTT CSVWGANEKLFF
. TRBJ2-3 TRBV7-9 few TGTGCCGGGGGACAAGCGGATACAGATACGCAGTATTTT CAGGQADTDTQYF
TRBD2 TRBJ2-1 TRBV6-1 many TGTGCCAGCAGTGGATTAATAGCGGGATCCTACAATGAGCAGTTCTTC CASSGLIAGSYNEQFF
. TRBJ2-5 TRBV29-1 few TGCAGCGTGGGTCAAAAAGAGACCCAGTACTTC CSVGQKETQYF
. TRBJ2-5 TRBV5-1 many TGCGCCAGCAGCTTGATAATCCAAGAGACCCAGTACTTC CASSLIIQETQYF
. TRBJ1-1 TRBV29-1 . TGCAGCGTGCAAGGACGGGGGGAACTCACTGAAGCTTTCTTT CSVQGRGELTEAFF
TRBD2 TRBJ2-3 TRBV20-1 many TGCAGTGCTACTCCTAGCGGGGGCCAAGATACGCAGTATTTT CSATPSGGQDTQYF
. TRBJ1-5 TRBV4-2 . TGTGCCAGCAGCCTAGAGGGTGTGGGGGATCAGCCCCAGCATTTT CASSLEGVGDQPQHF
TRBD1 TRBJ1-2 TRBV11-2 many TGTGCCAGCAGCCCAGGGACAGCCTATGGCTACACCTTC CASSPGTAYGYTF
. TRBJ2-1 TRBV28 many TGTGCCAGCAGTTTATCCCCTGGGTTCGGTAGCTCCTACAATGAGCAGTTCTTC CASSLSPGFGSSYNEQFF
TRBD1 TRBJ1-1 TRBV27 many TGTGCCAGCAGGTTGACAGGGTTTACTGAAGCTTTCTTT CASRLTGFTEAFF
TRBD2 TRBJ2-7 TRBV9 few TGTGCCAGCAGCGTAAGCCTAGCGGGGAACGAGCAGTACTTC CASSVSLAGNEQYF
TRBD1 TRBJ2-1 TRBV23-1 few TGCGCCAGCAGGACAGGGGAAAAGTTCTTC CASRTGEKFF
. TRBJ1-1 TRBV18 . TGTGCCAGCTCACCACAGGGACCGCGGACTGAAGCTTTCTTT CASSPQGPRTEAFF